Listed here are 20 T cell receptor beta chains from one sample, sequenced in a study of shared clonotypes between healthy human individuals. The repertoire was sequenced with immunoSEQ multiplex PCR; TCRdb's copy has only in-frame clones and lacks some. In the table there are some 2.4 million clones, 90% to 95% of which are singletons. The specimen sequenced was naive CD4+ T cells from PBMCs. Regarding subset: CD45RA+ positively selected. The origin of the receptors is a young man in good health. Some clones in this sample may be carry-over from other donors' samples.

CDR3 in amino acids: CASRRAGGAYNEQFF. CDR3 coding DNA: TGTGCCAGCAGACGTGCGGGAGGGGCGTACAATGAGCAGTTCTTC. This sequence joins TRBV28 and TRBJ2-1; 9 bases line up with TRBD2. Germline V CDR1 and CDR2: MDHEN, SYDVKM. This CDR3 comprises 15 residues. Trimming took 6 bases from V and 4 from J; bases not matched to a gene: 7.

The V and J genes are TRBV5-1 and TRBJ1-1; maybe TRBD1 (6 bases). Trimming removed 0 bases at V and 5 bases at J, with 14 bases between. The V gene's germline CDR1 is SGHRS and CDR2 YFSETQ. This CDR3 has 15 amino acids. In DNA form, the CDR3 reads TGCGCCAGCAGCTTGGTTGGGGGGCTTGGGACTGAAGCTTTCTTT. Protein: CASSLVGGLGTEAFF.

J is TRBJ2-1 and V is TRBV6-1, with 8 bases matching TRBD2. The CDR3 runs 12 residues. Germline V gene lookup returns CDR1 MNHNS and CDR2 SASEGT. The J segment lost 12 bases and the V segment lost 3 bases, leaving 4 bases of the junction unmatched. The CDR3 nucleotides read TGTGCCAGCAGTGAGAGCGGGGGAGGGCAGTTCTTC. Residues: CASSESGGGQFF.

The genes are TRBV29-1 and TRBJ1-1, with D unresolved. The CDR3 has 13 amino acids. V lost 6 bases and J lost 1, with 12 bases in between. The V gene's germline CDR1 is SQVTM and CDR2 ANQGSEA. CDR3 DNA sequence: TGCAGCGTGCGTTCTGCGACGAACACTGAAGCTTTCTTT. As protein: CSVRSATNTEAFF.

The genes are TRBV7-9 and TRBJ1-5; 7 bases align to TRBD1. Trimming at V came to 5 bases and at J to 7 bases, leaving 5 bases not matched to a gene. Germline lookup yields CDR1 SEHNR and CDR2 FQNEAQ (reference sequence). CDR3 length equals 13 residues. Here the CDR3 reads CASSPGGTQPQHF. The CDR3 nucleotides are TGTGCCAGCAGCCCAGGGGGGACCCAGCCCCAGCATTTT.

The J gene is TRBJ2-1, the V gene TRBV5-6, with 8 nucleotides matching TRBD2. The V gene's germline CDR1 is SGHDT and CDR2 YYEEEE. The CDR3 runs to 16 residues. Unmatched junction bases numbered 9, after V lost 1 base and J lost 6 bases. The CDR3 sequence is CASSLIGSGMVNEQFF. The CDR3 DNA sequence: TGTGCCAGCAGCTTGATCGGTAGCGGGATGGTCAATGAGCAGTTCTTC.

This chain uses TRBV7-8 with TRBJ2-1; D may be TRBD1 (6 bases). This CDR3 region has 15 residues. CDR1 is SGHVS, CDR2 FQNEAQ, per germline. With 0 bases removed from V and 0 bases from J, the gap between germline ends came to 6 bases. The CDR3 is CASSLAGHSYNEQFF. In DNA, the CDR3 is TGTGCCAGCAGCTTAGCGGGACACTCCTACAATGAGCAGTTCTTC. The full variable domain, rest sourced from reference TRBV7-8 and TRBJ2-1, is GAGVSQSPRYKVAKRGQDVALRCDPISGHVSLFWYQQALGQGPEFLTYFQNEAQLDKSGLPSDRFFAERPEGSVSTLKIQRTQQEDSAVYLCASSLAGHSYNEQFFGPGTRLTVL.

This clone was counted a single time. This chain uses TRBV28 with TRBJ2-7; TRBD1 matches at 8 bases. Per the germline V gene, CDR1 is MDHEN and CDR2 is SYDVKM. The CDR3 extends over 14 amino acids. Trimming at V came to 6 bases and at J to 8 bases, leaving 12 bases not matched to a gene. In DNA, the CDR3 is TGTGCCAGCAGCCCTCCAGGGGGCGCCCTCCAGCAGTACTTC. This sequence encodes CASSPPGGALQQYF.

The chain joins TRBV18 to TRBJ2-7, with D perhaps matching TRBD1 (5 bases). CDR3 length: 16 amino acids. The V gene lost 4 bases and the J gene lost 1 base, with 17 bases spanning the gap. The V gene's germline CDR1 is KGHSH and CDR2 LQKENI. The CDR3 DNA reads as TGTGCCAGCTCACACGGTTCACAGGCCTATTCCTACGAGCAGTACTTC. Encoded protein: CASSHGSQAYSYEQYF.

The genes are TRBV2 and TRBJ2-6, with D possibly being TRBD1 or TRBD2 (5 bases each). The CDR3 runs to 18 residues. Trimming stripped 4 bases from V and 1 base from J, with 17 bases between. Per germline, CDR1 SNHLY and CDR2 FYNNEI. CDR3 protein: CASSVGGFLLSGANVLTF. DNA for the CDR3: TGTGCCAGCAGTGTTGGGGGTTTCCTTTTATCTGGGGCCAACGTCCTGACTTTC. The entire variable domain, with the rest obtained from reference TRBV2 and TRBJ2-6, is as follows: EPEVTQTPSHQVTQMGQEVILRCVPISNHLYFYWYRQILGQKVEFLVSFYNNEISEKSEIFDDQFSVERPDGSNFTLKIRSTKLEDSAMYFCASSVGGFLLSGANVLTFGAGSRLTVL.

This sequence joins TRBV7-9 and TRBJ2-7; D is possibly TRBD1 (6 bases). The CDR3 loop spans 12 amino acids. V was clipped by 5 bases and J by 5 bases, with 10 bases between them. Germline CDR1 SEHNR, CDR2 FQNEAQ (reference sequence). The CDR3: CASSPSGDEQYF. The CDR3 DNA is TGTGCCAGCAGCCCATCAGGGGACGAGCAGTACTTC.

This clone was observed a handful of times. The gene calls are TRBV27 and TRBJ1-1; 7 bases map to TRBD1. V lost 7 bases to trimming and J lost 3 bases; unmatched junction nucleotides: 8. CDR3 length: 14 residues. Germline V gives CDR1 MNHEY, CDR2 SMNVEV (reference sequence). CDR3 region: CASKRQGIYTEAFF. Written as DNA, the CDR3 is TGTGCCAGCAAAAGACAGGGTATCTACACTGAAGCTTTCTTT.

CDR3 coding DNA: TGTGCCAGCTCACCTGAGGACAGGGACATCACCGGGGAGCTGTTTTTT. It codes for CASSPEDRDITGELFF. The rearrangement links TRBV18 to TRBJ2-2, with 8 bases matching TRBD1. Germline V gene data show CDR1 as KGHSH and CDR2 as LQKENI. V trimming: 3 bases; J trimming: 4 bases; junction bases outside the gene matches: 7. The CDR3 is 16 amino acids.

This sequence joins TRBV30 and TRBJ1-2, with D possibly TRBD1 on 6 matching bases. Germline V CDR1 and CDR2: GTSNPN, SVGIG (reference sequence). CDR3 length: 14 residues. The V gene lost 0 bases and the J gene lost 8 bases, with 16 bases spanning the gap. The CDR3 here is CAWSVVEGVRGYTF. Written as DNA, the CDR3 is TGTGCCTGGAGTGTAGTTGAGGGGGTCCGGGGCTACACCTTC.

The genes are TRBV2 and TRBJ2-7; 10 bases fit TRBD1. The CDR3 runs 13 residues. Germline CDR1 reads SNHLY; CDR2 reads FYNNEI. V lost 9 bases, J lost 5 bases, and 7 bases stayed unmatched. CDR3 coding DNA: TGTGCCAGTGAGGGACAGGGGAGAAACGAGCAGTACTTC. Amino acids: CASEGQGRNEQYF.

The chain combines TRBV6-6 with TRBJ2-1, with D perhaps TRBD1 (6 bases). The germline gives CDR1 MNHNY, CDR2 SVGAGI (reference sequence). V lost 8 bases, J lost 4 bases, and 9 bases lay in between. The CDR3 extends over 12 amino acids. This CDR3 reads CASGGMYNEQFF. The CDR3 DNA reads TGTGCCAGCGGGGGCATGTACAATGAGCAGTTCTTC.

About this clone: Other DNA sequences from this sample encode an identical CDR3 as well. In nucleotides, the CDR3 is TGTGCCAGCAGTTACTCTTGGGCAGGGAACACTGAAGCTTTCTTT. Translated, it gives CASSYSWAGNTEAFF. The chain links TRBV6-5 to TRBJ1-1; D not certain. CDR1 is MNHEY, CDR2 SVGAGI, per germline. Between the trimmed V and J ends, which lost 0 bases and 1 base, there was a span of 9 bases. The CDR3 totals 15 residues.

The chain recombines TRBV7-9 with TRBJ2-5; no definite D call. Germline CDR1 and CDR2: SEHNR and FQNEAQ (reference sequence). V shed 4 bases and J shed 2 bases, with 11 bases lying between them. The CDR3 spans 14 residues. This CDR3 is CASSSNIPQETQYF. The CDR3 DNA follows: TGTGCCAGCAGCTCCAATATCCCTCAAGAGACCCAGTACTTC.

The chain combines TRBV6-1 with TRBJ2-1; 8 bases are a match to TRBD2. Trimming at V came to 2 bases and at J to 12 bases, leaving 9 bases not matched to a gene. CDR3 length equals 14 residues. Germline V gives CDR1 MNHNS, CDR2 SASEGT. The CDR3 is CASSEPPLAGGQFF. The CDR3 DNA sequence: TGTGCCAGCAGTGAACCGCCACTGGCGGGAGGGCAGTTCTTC.

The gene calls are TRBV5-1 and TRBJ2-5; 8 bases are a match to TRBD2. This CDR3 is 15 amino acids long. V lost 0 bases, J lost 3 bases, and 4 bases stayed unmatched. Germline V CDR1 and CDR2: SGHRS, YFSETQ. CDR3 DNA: TGCGCCAGCAGCTTGGCGGGAGGGCCTGAAGAGACCCAGTACTTC. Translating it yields CASSLAGGPEETQYF.